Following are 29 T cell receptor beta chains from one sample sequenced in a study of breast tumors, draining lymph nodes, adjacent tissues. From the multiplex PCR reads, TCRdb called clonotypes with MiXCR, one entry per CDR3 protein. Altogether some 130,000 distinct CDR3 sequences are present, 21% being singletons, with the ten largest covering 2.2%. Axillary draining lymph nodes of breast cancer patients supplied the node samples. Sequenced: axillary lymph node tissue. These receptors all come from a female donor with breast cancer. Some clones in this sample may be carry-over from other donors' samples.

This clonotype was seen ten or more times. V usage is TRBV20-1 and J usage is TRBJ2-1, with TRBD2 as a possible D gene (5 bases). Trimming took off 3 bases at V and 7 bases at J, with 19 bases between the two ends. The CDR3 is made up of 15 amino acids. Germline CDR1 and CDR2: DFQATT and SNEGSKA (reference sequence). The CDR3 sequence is CSASPPGGARNEQFF. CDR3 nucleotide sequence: TGCAGTGCTAGCCCTCCAGGAGGAGCCAGGAATGAGCAGTTCTTC.

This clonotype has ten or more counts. CDR3 sequence (DNA): TGTGCCAGCAGGGGGCTAACCTACGAGCAGTACTTC. Amino acids: CASRGLTYEQYF. This chain connects TRBV2 to TRBJ2-7; possibly TRBD1 for D (5 bases). Germline V gives CDR1 SNHLY, CDR2 FYNNEI. The ends were cut back, 6 bases at V and 2 bases at J, with 8 bases in the middle. The CDR3 length is 12 residues.

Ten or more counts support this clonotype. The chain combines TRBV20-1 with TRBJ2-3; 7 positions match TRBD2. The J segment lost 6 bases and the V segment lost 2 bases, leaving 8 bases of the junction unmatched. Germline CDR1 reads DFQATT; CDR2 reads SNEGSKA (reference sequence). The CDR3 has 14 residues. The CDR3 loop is CSARWTRFFDTQYF. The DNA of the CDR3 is TGCAGTGCTAGATGGACTAGGTTTTTCGATACGCAGTATTTT.

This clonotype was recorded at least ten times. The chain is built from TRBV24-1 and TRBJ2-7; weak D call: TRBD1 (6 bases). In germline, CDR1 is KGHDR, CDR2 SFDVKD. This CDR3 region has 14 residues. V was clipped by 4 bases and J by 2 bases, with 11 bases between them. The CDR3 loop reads CATSEPGQPYEQYF. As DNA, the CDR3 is TGTGCCACCAGTGAACCTGGACAGCCCTACGAGCAGTACTTC.

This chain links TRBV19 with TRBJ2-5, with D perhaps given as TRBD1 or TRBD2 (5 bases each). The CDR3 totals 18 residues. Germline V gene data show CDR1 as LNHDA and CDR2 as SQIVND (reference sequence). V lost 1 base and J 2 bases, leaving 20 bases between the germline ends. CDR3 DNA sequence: TGTGCCAGTAGTATAGGATGGGGGTCGACGGGGTCACAAGAGACCCAGTACTTC. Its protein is CASSIGWGSTGSQETQYF.

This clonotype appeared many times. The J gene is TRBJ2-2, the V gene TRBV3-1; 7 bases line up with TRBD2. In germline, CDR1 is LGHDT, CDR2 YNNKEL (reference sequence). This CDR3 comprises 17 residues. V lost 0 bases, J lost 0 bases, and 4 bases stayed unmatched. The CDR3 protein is CASSQDGLAANTGELFF. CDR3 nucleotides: TGTGCCAGCAGCCAAGATGGGCTAGCGGCGAACACCGGGGAGCTGTTTTTT.

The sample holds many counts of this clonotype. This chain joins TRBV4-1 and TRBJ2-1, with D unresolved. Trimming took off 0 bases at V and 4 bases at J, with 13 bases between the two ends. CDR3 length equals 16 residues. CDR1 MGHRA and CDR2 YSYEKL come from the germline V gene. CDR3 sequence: CASSQDWASPYNEQFF. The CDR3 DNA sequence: TGCGCCAGCAGCCAAGATTGGGCCAGTCCTTACAATGAGCAGTTCTTC.

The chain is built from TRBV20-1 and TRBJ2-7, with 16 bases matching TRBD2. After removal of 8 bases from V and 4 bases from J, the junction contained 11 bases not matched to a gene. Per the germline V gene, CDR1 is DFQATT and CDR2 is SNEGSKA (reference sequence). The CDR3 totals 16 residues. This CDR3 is CSTPGLAGGPVYEQYF. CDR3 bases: TGCAGTACCCCGGGACTAGCGGGAGGGCCGGTTTACGAGCAGTACTTC.

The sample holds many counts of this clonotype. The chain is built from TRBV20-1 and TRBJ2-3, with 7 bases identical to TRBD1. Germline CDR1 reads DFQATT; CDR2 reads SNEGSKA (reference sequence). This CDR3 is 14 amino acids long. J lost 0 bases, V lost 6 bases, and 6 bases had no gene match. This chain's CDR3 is CSALYRGSTDTQYF. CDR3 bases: TGCAGTGCGCTCTACAGGGGAAGCACAGATACGCAGTATTTT.

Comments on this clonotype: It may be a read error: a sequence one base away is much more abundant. The CDR3 sequence is CSARDLLATRLYEQYF. In nucleotides, the CDR3 is TGCAGTGCTAGAGATTTACTAGCGACCAGACTATACGAGCAGTACTTC. The V gene is TRBV20-1, the J gene TRBJ2-7, with 7 nucleotides matching TRBD2. Germline CDR1 and CDR2: DFQATT and SNEGSKA (reference sequence). The CDR3 extends over 16 amino acids. With 0 bases clipped from V and 4 bases from J, the junction kept 12 bases outside the gene matches.

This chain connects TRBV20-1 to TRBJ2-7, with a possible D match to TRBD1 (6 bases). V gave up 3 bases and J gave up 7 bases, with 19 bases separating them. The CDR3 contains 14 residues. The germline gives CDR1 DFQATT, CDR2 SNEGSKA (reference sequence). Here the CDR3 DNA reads TGCAGTGCTAGTGGATATACAGGGTTTGGTGAGCAGTACTTC. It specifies CSASGYTGFGEQYF.

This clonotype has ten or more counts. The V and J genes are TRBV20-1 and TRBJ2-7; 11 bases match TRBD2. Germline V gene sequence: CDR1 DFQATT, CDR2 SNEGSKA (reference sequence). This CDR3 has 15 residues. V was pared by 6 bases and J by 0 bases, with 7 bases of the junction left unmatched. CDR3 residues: CSALAGVRGSYEQYF. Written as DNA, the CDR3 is TGCAGTGCACTAGCGGGAGTAAGGGGCTCCTACGAGCAGTACTTC.

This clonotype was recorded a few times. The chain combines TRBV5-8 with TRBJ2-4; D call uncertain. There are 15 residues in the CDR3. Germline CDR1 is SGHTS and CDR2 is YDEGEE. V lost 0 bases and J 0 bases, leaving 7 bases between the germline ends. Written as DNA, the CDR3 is TGTGCCAGCAGCTTGGGCACATTAGCCAAAAACATTCAGTACTTC. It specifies CASSLGTLAKNIQYF.

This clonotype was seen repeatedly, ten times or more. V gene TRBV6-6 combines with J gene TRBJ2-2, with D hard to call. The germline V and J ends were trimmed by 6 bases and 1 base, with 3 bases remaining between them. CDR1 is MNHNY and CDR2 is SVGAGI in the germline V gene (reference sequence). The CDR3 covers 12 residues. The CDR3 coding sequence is TGTGCCAGCAGGCAGAACACCGGGGAGCTGTTTTTT. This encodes CASRQNTGELFF.

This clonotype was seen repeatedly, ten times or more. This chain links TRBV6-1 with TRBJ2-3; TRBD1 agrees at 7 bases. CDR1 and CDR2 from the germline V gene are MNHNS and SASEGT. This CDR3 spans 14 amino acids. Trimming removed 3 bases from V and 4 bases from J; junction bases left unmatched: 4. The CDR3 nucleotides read TGTGCCAGCAGTGAGCAACAGGGGCCAGATACGCAGTATTTT. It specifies CASSEQQGPDTQYF.

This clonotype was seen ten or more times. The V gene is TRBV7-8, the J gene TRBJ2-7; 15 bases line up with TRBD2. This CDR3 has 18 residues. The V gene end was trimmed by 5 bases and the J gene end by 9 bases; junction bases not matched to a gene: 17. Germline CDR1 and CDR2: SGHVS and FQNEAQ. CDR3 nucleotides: TGTGCCAGCAGCACCGACCCCGGACATTGGACTAGCGGGAGGGTGCAGTACTTC. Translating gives CASSTDPGHWTSGRVQYF.

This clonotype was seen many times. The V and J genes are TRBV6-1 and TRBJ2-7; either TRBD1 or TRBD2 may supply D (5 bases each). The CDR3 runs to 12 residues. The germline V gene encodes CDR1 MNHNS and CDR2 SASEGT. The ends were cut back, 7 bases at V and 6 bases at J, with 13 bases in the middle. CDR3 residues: CASTERGFEQYF. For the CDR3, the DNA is TGTGCCAGCACTGAGAGGGGTTTCGAGCAGTACTTC.

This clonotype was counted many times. The CDR3 loop is CAIKSYGDGYTF. Written as DNA, the CDR3 is TGTGCCATAAAATCCTATGGGGATGGCTACACCTTC. The chain carries TRBV7-9 and TRBJ1-2, with D hard to call. Germline assignment: CDR1 SEHNR and CDR2 FQNEAQ (reference sequence). The CDR3 totals 12 residues. V was clipped by 10 bases and J by 6 bases, with 15 bases between them.

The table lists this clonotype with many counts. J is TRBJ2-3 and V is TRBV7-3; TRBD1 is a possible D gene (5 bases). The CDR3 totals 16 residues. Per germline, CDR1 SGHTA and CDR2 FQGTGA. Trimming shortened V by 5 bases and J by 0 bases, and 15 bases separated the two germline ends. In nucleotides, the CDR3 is TGTGCCAGCAGCCCCGCAGGGATGGCTAGCACAGATACGCAGTATTTT. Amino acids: CASSPAGMASTDTQYF.

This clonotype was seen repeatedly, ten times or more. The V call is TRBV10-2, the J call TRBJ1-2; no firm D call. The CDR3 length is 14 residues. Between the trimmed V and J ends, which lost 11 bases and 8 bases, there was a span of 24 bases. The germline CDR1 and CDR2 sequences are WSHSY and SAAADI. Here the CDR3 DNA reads TGCGCCTCCCCAGCGAGGCGTCCGAATGGAGGCTACACCTTC. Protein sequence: CASPARRPNGGYTF.

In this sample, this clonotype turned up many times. CDR3 nucleotide sequence: TGCAGTGCTCCGCGTATAGATACGCAGTATTTT. Protein: CSAPRIDTQYF. V gene TRBV20-1 combines with J gene TRBJ2-3, with D hard to call. Per germline, CDR1 DFQATT and CDR2 SNEGSKA (reference sequence). Trimming removed 5 bases from V and 5 bases from J, with 8 bases in between. The CDR3 has 11 residues.

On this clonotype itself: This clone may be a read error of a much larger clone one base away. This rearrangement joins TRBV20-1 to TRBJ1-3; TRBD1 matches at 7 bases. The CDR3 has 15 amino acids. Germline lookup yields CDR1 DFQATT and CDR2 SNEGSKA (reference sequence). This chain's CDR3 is CGARQGSRPGNTIYF. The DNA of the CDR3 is TGCGGTGCTAGACAGGGATCGCGCCCTGGAAACACCATATATTTT.

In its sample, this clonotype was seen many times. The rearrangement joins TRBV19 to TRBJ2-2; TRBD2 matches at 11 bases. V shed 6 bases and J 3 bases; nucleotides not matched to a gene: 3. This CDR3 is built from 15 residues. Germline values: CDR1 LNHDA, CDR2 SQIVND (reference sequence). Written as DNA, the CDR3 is TGTGCCAGTAGCCAACTAGCGGGAGACACCGGGGAGCTGTTTTTT. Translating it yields CASSQLAGDTGELFF.

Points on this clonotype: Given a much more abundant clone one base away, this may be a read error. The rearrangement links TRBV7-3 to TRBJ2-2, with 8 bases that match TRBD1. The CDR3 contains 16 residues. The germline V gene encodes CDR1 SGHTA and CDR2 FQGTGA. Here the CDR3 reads CASGLRQGAGTGELFF. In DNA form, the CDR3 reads TGTGCCAGCGGCTTACGGCAGGGGGCGGGCACCGGGGAGCTGTTTTTT.

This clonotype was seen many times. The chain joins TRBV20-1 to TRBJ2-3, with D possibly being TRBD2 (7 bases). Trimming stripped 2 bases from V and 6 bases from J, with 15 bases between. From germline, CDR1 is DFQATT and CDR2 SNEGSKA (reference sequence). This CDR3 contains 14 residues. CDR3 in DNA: TGCAGTGCTAGAACGGGGGGCGCGGGGGATACGCAGTATTTT. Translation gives CSARTGGAGDTQYF.

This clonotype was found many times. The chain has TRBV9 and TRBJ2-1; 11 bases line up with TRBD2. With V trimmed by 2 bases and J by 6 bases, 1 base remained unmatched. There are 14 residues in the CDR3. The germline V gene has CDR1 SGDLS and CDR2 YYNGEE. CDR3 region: CASSVGLAANEQFF. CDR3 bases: TGTGCCAGCAGCGTGGGACTAGCGGCCAATGAGCAGTTCTTC.

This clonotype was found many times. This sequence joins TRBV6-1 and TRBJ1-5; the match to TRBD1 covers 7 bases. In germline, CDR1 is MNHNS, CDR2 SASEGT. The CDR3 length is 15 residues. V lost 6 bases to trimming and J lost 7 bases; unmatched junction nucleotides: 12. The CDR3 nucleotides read TGTGCCAGCAGGGGGACAGACTCTACAATCCAGCCCCAGCATTTT. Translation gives CASRGTDSTIQPQHF.

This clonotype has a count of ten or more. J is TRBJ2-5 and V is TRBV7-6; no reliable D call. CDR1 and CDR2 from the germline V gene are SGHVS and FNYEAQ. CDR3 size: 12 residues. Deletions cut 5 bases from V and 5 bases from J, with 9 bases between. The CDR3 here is CASSASSETQYF. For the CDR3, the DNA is TGTGCCAGCAGCGCATCCTCTGAGACCCAGTACTTC.

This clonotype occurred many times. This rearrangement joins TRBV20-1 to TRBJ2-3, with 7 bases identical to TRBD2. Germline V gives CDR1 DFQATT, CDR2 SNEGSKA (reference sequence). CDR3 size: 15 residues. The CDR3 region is CSPLPASGTTDTQYF. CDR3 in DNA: TGCAGCCCGCTACCAGCTAGCGGAACCACAGATACGCAGTATTTT.